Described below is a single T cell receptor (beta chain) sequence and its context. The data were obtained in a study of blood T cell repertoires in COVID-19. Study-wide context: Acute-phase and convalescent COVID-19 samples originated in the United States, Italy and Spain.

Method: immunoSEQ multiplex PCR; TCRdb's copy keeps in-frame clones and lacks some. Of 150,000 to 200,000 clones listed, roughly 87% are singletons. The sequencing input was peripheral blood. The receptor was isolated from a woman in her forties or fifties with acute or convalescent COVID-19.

CDR3 coding DNA: TGTGCCAGCAGTTACGATAACGGGAGGAGCACAGATACGCAGTATTTT. It encodes CASSYDNGRSTDTQYF. The chain uses TRBV6-2 or TRBV6-3 and TRBJ2-3, with TRBD2 matching over 7 bases. The germline V gene has CDR1 MNHEY and CDR2 SVGEGT. This CDR3 region has 16 residues. The V segment lost 2 bases and the J segment 0 bases; nucleotides outside the gene matches: 5.